These T cell receptor beta chains were read from a single sample in a study of T cell responses to AZD1222 COVID-19 vaccine. The table came from immunoSEQ multiplex PCR; TCRdb's copy has only in-frame clones and leaves some out. Of some 150,000 clones detected, about 88% appear once; the ten largest clones hold approximately 3.1%. The sequencing here drew on peripheral blood, taken on day 0 of AZD1222 vaccination. The origin of the receptors is an adult in good health. Each CDR3 is given with its conserved first and last residue.

TRBV7-8 | CASSELAGWNTGELFF
TRBV6-1 | CASSEAPGVEQYF
TRBV10-3 | CAISDPSKIGPPGLAGGPDTQYF
TRBV4-1 | CASSQDLEPVIF
TRBV7-2 | CASSPQIGAGRTDTQYF
TRBV5-4 | CASSLGTGQIYGYTF
TRBV4-3 | CASSQEDRYNEQFF
TRBV6-5 | CASRPGQGGNQPQHF
TRBV2 | CASSQNVGVSEKLFF
TRBV7-2 | CASSLDSPGYYGYTF
TRBV4-2 | CASSYTGPGTEAFF
TRBV18 | CASSGRGVATNEKLFF
TRBV3-1/TRBV3-2 | CASSQDRVGEKLFF
TRBV4-1 | CASSQGAASGGRNEQFF
TRBV7-2 | CASSLSGEATGELFF
TRBV6-5 | CASSYSDRVHTEAFF
TRBV9 | CASTPGIANTGELFF
TRBV29-1 | CSVEDFGTSTDTQYF
TRBV7-6 | CASSLGIATDTQYF